This T cell receptor beta chain was identified in a study of blood T cell repertoires in COVID-19. Study-level background: Samples of COVID-19 (acute and convalescent) were obtained from the United States, Italy and Spain. The cDNA or gDNA used as material had been derived from T cells, B-cell-depleted T cells, or PBMCs.

Methods used by the authors: Amplified reference gene primers provided the basis for estimating nucleated cell counts. Libraries were prepared by immunoSEQ multiplex PCR; TCRdb keeps only in-frame clonotypes and omits some of them. The V and J calls and clone size come from that table; D and trimming were worked out from the DNA. The table lists about 260,000 clones, around nine tenths of them singletons. The germline CDR1 and CDR2 sequences are MNHEY and SVGAGI. V dropped 4 bases and J dropped 7 bases, with 10 bases sitting between them. The CDR3 runs 13 residues. Sequencing was performed on peripheral blood. The sequence derives from a man aged 40-49 years with active or convalescent COVID-19. The chain couples TRBV6-5 to TRBJ1-4; perhaps TRBD1 as D (5 bases). The CDR3 nucleotides are TGTGCCAGCAGTTCCCAGGGAACTGAAAAACTGTTTTTT. It yields the protein CASSSQGTEKLFF.